Following are 31 T cell receptor beta chains from one sample sequenced in a study of T and B cells in COVID-19 patients (dated by TCRdb to about 2020). The instrument given in TCRdb is Illumina MiSeq. Multiplex PCR with BIOMED2 TRB-A/B primer pools was used to amplify the TRB rearrangements. TCRdb cleaned the public reads at Q25 with fastp, built clones with MiXCR and kept in-frame beta chains. Each entry merges the rows of one CDR3 protein and shows their most common DNA and genes. In this sample the table shows about 14,000 distinct CDR3 sequences, about 31% of which occur a single time. Roughly 1.2% of the sample goes to the ten largest clones. TRB repertoires were amplified from 250-500 ng of genomic DNA extracted from blood. The sample consisted of blood. These TCRs come from a human donor who had recovered from COVID-19.

This sequence joins TRBV30 and TRBJ2-5; 8 bases are shared with TRBD2. Germline loops: CDR1 GTSNPN, CDR2 SVGIG (reference sequence). The CDR3 extends over 15 amino acids. Germline trimming cut 7 bases from V and 5 bases from J; bases unmatched to any gene: 15. This CDR3 is CASYSGTRSVETQYF. The CDR3 nucleotides are TGTGCCTCCTACTCCGGGACTAGATCAGTGGAGACCCAGTACTTC.

The gene calls are TRBV5-1 and TRBJ1-1; D perhaps matches TRBD1 (6 bases). V was cut by 7 bases and J by 5 bases, with 21 bases left in between. The CDR3 has 15 amino acids. The germline V gene has CDR1 SGHRS and CDR2 YFSETQ. This CDR3 reads CASRSSGARVTEAFF. Here the CDR3 DNA reads TGCGCCAGCCGCTCCTCGGGGGCGAGAGTGACTGAAGCTTTCTTT. Full variable domain (remainder filled in from reference TRBV5-1 and TRBJ1-1): KAGVTQTPRYLIKTRGQQVTLSCSPISGHRSVSWYQQTPGQGLQFLFEYFSETQRNKGNFPGRFSGRQFSNSRSEMNVSTLELGDSALYLCASRSSGARVTEAFFGQGTRLTVV.

The chain links TRBV5-6 to TRBJ2-1, with unresolved D. This CDR3 has 16 residues. Between the trimmed V and J ends, which lost 0 bases and 4 bases, there was a span of 14 bases. Germline CDR1 and CDR2: SGHDT and YYEEEE. CDR3 in amino acids: CASSLGVKSGYNEQFF. The CDR3 nucleotides read TGTGCCAGCAGCTTGGGCGTTAAAAGTGGGTACAATGAGCAGTTCTTC.

The V gene is TRBV4-3, the J gene TRBJ1-2, with a tentative D call TRBD1 (5 bases). The CDR3 runs to 15 residues. CDR1 and CDR2 (germline): LGHNA, YSLEER. The germline V and J ends were trimmed by 3 bases and 4 bases, with 15 bases remaining between them. CDR3 in DNA: TGCGCCAGCAGCCAGCTCCGGGACGGCCGCTATGGCTACACCTTC. It yields the protein CASSQLRDGRYGYTF.

This sequence joins TRBV15 and TRBJ2-3; 9 bases are a match to TRBD2. Trimming took 1 base from V and 7 from J; bases not matched to a gene: 6. The CDR3 has 15 amino acids. Germline V gene lookup returns CDR1 LNHNV and CDR2 YYDKDF (reference sequence). CDR3 DNA: TGTGCCACCAGCAGAGCCAGACTAGCGGATCATACGCAGTATTTT. This translates into CATSRARLADHTQYF.

In the case of this clonotype: A much bigger clone sits one base away, suggesting this may be a read error. The rearrangement joins TRBV29-1 to TRBJ2-7; maybe TRBD1 (6 bases). Germline V CDR1 and CDR2: SQVTM, ANQGSEA. Deletions cut 7 bases from V and 3 bases from J, with 16 bases between. This CDR3 region has 13 residues. As DNA, the CDR3 is TGCAGCGCCACAGGGCGGCAGGTCTACGAGCAGTACTTC. It is translated as CSATGRQVYEQYF.

This clonotype is medium-sized within its sample. The chain joins TRBV29-1 to TRBJ1-4; D may be TRBD1 (5 bases). Germline V lookup: CDR1 SQVTM, CDR2 ANQGSEA. This CDR3 is built from 11 residues. Trimming shortened V by 7 bases and J by 7 bases, and 10 bases separated the two germline ends. CDR3 in amino acids: CSARGSEKLFF. The CDR3 DNA is TGCAGCGCAAGGGGAAGTGAAAAACTGTTTTTT.

Ten or more counts support this clonotype. The genes are TRBV6-5 and TRBJ2-1, with D possibly TRBD2 on 6 matching bases. Trimming pared 6 bases from V and 4 bases from J, leaving 22 bases between. The CDR3 runs 17 residues. The germline gives CDR1 MNHEY, CDR2 SVGAGI. The CDR3 DNA follows: TGTGCCAGCAGCTGGGACTCCCCCAATGTGAGATACAATGAGCAGTTCTTC. This gives the protein CASSWDSPNVRYNEQFF.

V is TRBV12-3 or TRBV12-4 and J is TRBJ1-1; TRBD1 matches 9 bases. The V gene end was trimmed by 8 bases and the J gene end by 4 bases; junction bases not matched to a gene: 11. This CDR3 is 15 amino acids long. The chain's CDR3 is CASGFGTGGFTEAFF. CDR3 nucleotides: TGTGCCAGCGGATTTGGAACAGGGGGCTTCACTGAAGCTTTCTTT.

CDR3 bases: TGTGCCACCAGTGAATCGGGACAGCTAAACACCGGGGAGCTGTTTTTT. Translated: CATSESGQLNTGELFF. The chain uses TRBV24-1 and TRBJ2-2; 7 positions match TRBD1. The CDR3 sequence is 16 residues long. J was trimmed by 2 bases and V by 4 bases; bases with no gene match: 6. Germline CDR1 is KGHDR and CDR2 is SFDVKD.

The genes are TRBV7-9 and TRBJ1-2, with a weak D call TRBD1 (5 bases). The length of the CDR3 is 11 residues. Germline lookup yields CDR1 SEHNR and CDR2 FQNEAQ (reference sequence). The V end lost 3 bases, the J end lost 10 bases, and 9 bases lay between the germline ends. The CDR3 DNA is TGTGCCAGCAGCTTTGACAGCAACTACACCTTC. It translates to CASSFDSNYTF. The variable domain in full, with the rest retrieved from reference TRBV7-9 and TRBJ1-2, is DTGVSQNPRHKITKRGQNVTFRCDPISEHNRLYWYRQTLGQGPEFLTYFQNEAQLEKSRLLSDRFSAERPKGSFSTLEIQRTEQGDSAMYLCASSFDSNYTFGSGTRLTVV.

Judged by abundance, this clonotype is medium-sized. The chain links TRBV11-3 to TRBJ2-1; D not resolved. The V gene lost 1 base and the J gene lost 8 bases, with 12 bases spanning the gap. The CDR3 consists of 14 residues. Germline V lookup: CDR1 SGHNT, CDR2 YENEEA. The CDR3 spells CASSLGRSGDEQFF. DNA for the CDR3: TGTGCCAGCAGCTTAGGTCGAAGTGGGGATGAGCAGTTCTTC.

The rearrangement joins TRBV5-4 to TRBJ2-5, with 7 bases identical to TRBD1. Germline values: CDR1 SGHNT, CDR2 YYREEE (reference sequence). The CDR3 totals 16 residues. The V and J ends lost 4 bases and 5 bases, in that order; junction bases with no gene match: 14. CDR3 loop: CASSPTADRSGETQYF. As DNA, the CDR3 is TGTGCCAGCAGCCCTACGGCGGACAGGTCGGGGGAGACCCAGTACTTC.

By share, this clonotype counts as medium-sized. The chain couples TRBV19 to TRBJ2-3, with no clear D. The length of the CDR3 is 14 residues. V lost 7 bases and J 3 bases, leaving 14 bases between the germline ends. Germline CDR1 reads LNHDA; CDR2 reads SQIVND (reference sequence). The CDR3, as DNA: TGTGCCAGTACCATGCAGTTGCGGACAGATACGCAGTATTTT. Protein: CASTMQLRTDTQYF.

This clonotype is labeled as medium-sized (0.01 to 0.1%). The genes are TRBV29-1 and TRBJ2-3, with D perhaps being TRBD1 or TRBD2 (6 bases each). The length of the CDR3 is 13 residues. Germline lookup yields CDR1 SQVTM and CDR2 ANQGSEA. V was cut by 7 bases and J by 2 bases, with 13 bases left in between. The CDR3, as DNA: TGCAGCGGTGGGGGGCGGAACACAGATACGCAGTATTTT. Protein sequence: CSGGGRNTDTQYF.

This chain links TRBV5-5 with TRBJ2-7; D assignment may be TRBD1 or TRBD2 (5 bases each). Germline V lookup: CDR1 SGHKS, CDR2 YYEKEE (reference sequence). The germline V and J ends were trimmed by 3 bases and 2 bases, with 21 bases remaining between them. The CDR3 is 17 residues long. The CDR3 protein is CASSSASLPGRTYEQYF. In DNA, the CDR3 is TGTGCCAGCAGCTCGGCCTCTCTACCGGGACGTACCTACGAGCAGTACTTC.

This clonotype is judged medium-sized. This rearrangement joins TRBV30 to TRBJ2-3; 7 nucleotides line up with TRBD1. CDR1 and CDR2 (germline): GTSNPN, SVGIG (reference sequence). This CDR3 has 14 residues. V was pared by 0 bases and J by 6 bases, with 6 bases of the junction left unmatched. The CDR3 loop reads CAWSVGPQGDTQYF. DNA of the CDR3: TGTGCCTGGAGTGTAGGACCACAGGGGGATACGCAGTATTTT.

CDR3 coding DNA: TGTGCCAGCAGTGGGGCGGAGAAAGAGACCCAGTACTTC. This encodes CASSGAEKETQYF. V gene TRBV6-2 or TRBV6-3 combines with J gene TRBJ2-5, with a tentative D call TRBD1 (5 bases). CDR3 size: 13 residues. Per the germline V gene, CDR1 is MNHEY and CDR2 is SVGEGT. Trimming stripped 5 bases from V and 3 bases from J, with 10 bases between.

With respect to this clonotype: A clone one base away is much larger, so this may be a read error. The chain uses TRBV19 and TRBJ2-2; D could derive from TRBD1 or TRBD2 (6 bases each). This CDR3 contains 15 residues. Trimming cost V 9 bases and J 4 bases, with 18 bases left between them. The germline CDR1 and CDR2 sequences are LNHDA and SQIVND (reference sequence). CDR3 protein: CASSYGGGGTGELFF. CDR3 nucleotides: TGTGCCAGCAGTTACGGAGGGGGTGGCACCGGGGAGCTGTTTTTT.

This clonotype was detected only once. V and J are TRBV6-2 or TRBV6-3 and TRBJ2-1, with 9 positions matching TRBD1. The length of the CDR3 is 13 residues. Trimming cost V 5 bases and J 8 bases; bases outside gene matches: 4. Germline V CDR1 and CDR2: MNHEY, SVGEGT. The CDR3 region is CASSTTGGDEQFF. The CDR3 DNA follows: TGTGCCAGCAGTACTACAGGGGGCGATGAGCAGTTCTTC.

This clonotype was detected a few times. The chain recombines TRBV18 with TRBJ2-7; the D gene is possibly TRBD1 (5 bases). Germline loops: CDR1 KGHSH, CDR2 LQKENI. CDR3 length equals 14 residues. The V end was cut by 1 base, the J end by 5 bases, with 12 bases between. CDR3 sequence reads: CASSPLHGADEQYF. The CDR3 DNA reads as TGTGCCAGCTCACCACTCCATGGGGCGGACGAGCAGTACTTC.

CDR3 in amino acids: CASSHKASSYEQYF. CDR3 sequence (DNA): TGTGCCAGCAGTCATAAGGCCAGTTCCTACGAGCAGTACTTC. J is TRBJ2-7 and V is TRBV5-5; D gene unclear. This CDR3 is built from 14 residues. V lost 5 bases to trimming and J lost 1 base, with 13 bases between them. The germline V gene has CDR1 SGHKS and CDR2 YYEKEE (reference sequence). Full variable domain (missing parts from reference TRBV5-5 and TRBJ2-7): DAGVTQSPTHLIKTRGQQVTLRCSPISGHKSVSWYQQVLGQGPQFIFQYYEKEERGRGNFPDRFSARQFPNYSSELNVNALLLGDSALYLCASSHKASSYEQYFGPGTRLTVT.

The rearrangement joins TRBV6-1 to TRBJ2-3; D remains unclear. Per germline, CDR1 MNHNS and CDR2 SASEGT. This CDR3 spans 14 amino acids. Trimming removed 0 bases from V and 2 bases from J, with 6 bases in between. The CDR3 coding sequence is TGTGCCAGCAGTGAAGCAACAGCCACAGATACGCAGTATTTT. Translating gives CASSEATATDTQYF.

The chain couples TRBV30 to TRBJ1-5; 11 bases fit TRBD1. The CDR3 spans 13 residues. CDR1 and CDR2 from the germline V gene are GTSNPN and SVGIG (reference sequence). The V segment lost 8 bases and the J segment 10 bases; nucleotides outside the gene matches: 10. This CDR3 reads CAAEGTGGSPQHF. Written as DNA, the CDR3 is TGTGCCGCAGAAGGGACAGGGGGATCCCCCCAGCATTTT. The full variable domain, rest sourced from reference TRBV30 and TRBJ1-5, is SQTIHQWPATLVQPVGSPLSLECTVEGTSNPNLYWYRQAAGRGLQLLFYSVGIGQISSEVPQNLSASRPQDRQFILSSKKLLLSDSGFYLCAAEGTGGSPQHFGDGTRLSIL.

This clonotype qualifies as medium-sized. The gene calls are TRBV29-1 and TRBJ2-3, with D perhaps matching TRBD1 or TRBD2 (5 bases each). Trimming stripped 6 bases from V and 2 bases from J, with 12 bases between. CDR1 and CDR2 (germline): SQVTM, ANQGSEA. This CDR3 comprises 13 residues. CDR3 protein: CSVGRPLTDTQYF. DNA for the CDR3: TGCAGCGTGGGACGACCACTCACAGATACGCAGTATTTT.

In its sample, this clonotype was seen a few times. The rearrangement joins TRBV5-6 to TRBJ1-1, with 8 bases aligning to TRBD1. V shed 3 bases, J shed 10 bases, and the junction held 11 bases outside the gene matches. The CDR3 loop spans 14 amino acids. The germline CDR1 and CDR2 sequences are SGHDT and YYEEEE. The CDR3 sequence: CASSSGQGGRLAFF. The CDR3 coding sequence is TGTGCCAGCAGCTCTGGACAGGGCGGGAGGTTAGCTTTCTTT.

By sample share, this clonotype is medium-sized (0.01 to 0.1%). This chain connects TRBV27 to TRBJ1-6, with a tentative D call TRBD1 (6 bases). V lost 3 bases, J lost 6 bases, and 9 bases lay in between. Germline V lookup: CDR1 MNHEY, CDR2 SMNVEV (reference sequence). CDR3 length equals 14 residues. The chain's CDR3 is CASSFNRANSPLHF. CDR3 in DNA: TGTGCCAGCAGTTTTAACAGGGCTAATTCACCCCTCCACTTT.

The V and J genes are TRBV24-1 and TRBJ2-5, with D perhaps TRBD2 (5 bases). V dropped 5 bases and J dropped 5 bases, with 11 bases sitting between them. This CDR3 region has 13 residues. Looked up from germline, CDR1 is KGHDR and CDR2 is SFDVKD. The CDR3 sequence is CATSAGSRETQYF. DNA for the CDR3: TGTGCCACCAGTGCGGGGTCAAGGGAGACCCAGTACTTC.

This clonotype was observed at least ten times. This rearrangement joins TRBV27 to TRBJ1-4; D remains ambiguous. Trimming removed 5 bases from V and 7 bases from J, with 11 bases in between. The CDR3 has 13 amino acids. The V gene's germline CDR1 is MNHEY and CDR2 SMNVEV (reference sequence). The CDR3 is CASSRPPFEKLFF. Here the CDR3 DNA reads TGTGCCAGCAGTAGGCCTCCATTTGAAAAACTGTTTTTT.

The V and J genes are TRBV6-2 or TRBV6-3 and TRBJ2-7; D possibly corresponds to TRBD2 (6 bases). The CDR3 runs to 13 residues. The V gene's germline CDR1 is MNHEY and CDR2 SVGEGT. V shed 6 bases and J shed 4 bases, with 13 bases lying between them. The CDR3 coding sequence is TGTGCCAGCAGGGAGGGTGCAACGTACGAGCAGTACTTC. Amino acids: CASREGATYEQYF.

The chain is built from TRBV30 and TRBJ2-5; D unclear. V lost 0 bases and J 2 bases, leaving 19 bases between the germline ends. CDR3 size: 17 residues. Germline CDR1 and CDR2: GTSNPN and SVGIG (reference sequence). In nucleotides, the CDR3 is TGTGCCTGGAGTGTGATGACCCGTGGGTTCTTTCAAGAGACCCAGTACTTC. This translates into CAWSVMTRGFFQETQYF.